This paragraph covers one TCR beta chain sequence. TCRdb's copy holds only in-frame clones and misses some; the assay was immunoSEQ multiplex PCR. The sample lists about 120,000 clones; 92% were seen once. Germline V CDR1 and CDR2: SEHNR, FQNEAQ (reference sequence). V shed 2 bases and J shed 5 bases, with 16 bases lying between them. The CDR3 consists of 16 residues. This entry is derived from a study of T cell responses to AZD1222 COVID-19 vaccine. The chain is built from TRBV7-9 and TRBJ2-1; D possibly corresponds to TRBD2 (6 bases). The sample was peripheral blood, taken on day 0 of AZD1222 vaccination. The clonotype originates from an adult in good health. The CDR3 nucleotides read TGTGCCAGCAGCTTACCCATAGCGGACGGGCACAATGAGCAGTTCTTC. Protein: CASSLPIADGHNEQFF.